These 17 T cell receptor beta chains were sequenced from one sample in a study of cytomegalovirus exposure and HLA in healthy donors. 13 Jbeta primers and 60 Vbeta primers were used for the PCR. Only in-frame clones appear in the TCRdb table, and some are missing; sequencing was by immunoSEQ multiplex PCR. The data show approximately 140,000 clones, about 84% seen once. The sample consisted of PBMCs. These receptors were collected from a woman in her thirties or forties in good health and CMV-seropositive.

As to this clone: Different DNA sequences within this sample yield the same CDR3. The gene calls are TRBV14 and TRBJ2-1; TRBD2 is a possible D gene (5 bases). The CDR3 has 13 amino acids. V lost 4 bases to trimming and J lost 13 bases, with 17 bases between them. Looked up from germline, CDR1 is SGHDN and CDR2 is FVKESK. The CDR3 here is CASSLITGFEQFF. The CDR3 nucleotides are TGTGCCAGCAGCCTCATAACGGGGTTTGAACAGTTCTTC.

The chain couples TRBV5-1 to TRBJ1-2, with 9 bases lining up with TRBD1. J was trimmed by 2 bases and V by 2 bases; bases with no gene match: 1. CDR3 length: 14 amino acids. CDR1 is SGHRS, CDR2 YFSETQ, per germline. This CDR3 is CASSFDRGNYGYTF. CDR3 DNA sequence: TGCGCCAGCAGCTTCGACAGGGGGAACTATGGCTACACCTTC.

The CDR3 DNA sequence: TGTGCCAGCAGTTTTCGGGGGAGCACAGATACGCAGTATTTT. Its protein is CASSFRGSTDTQYF. The chain carries TRBV28 and TRBJ2-3; D possibly corresponds to TRBD2 (6 bases). Between the trimmed V and J ends, which lost 3 bases and 0 bases, there was a span of 7 bases. CDR1 is MDHEN, CDR2 SYDVKM, per germline. The CDR3 has 14 residues.

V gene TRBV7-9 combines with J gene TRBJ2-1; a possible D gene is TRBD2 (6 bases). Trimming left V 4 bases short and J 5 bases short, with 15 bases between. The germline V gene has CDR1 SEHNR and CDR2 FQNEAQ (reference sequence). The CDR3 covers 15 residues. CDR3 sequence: CASSSLGGPDNEQFF. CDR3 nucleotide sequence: TGTGCCAGCAGCTCCCTCGGGGGTCCGGACAATGAGCAGTTCTTC.

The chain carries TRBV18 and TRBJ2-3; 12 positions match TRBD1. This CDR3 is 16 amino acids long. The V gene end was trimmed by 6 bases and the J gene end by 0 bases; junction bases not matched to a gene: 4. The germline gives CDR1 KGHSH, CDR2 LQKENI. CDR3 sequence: CASSRGTGGSTDTQYF. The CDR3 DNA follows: TGTGCCAGCTCTCGCGGGACAGGGGGCAGCACAGATACGCAGTATTTT.

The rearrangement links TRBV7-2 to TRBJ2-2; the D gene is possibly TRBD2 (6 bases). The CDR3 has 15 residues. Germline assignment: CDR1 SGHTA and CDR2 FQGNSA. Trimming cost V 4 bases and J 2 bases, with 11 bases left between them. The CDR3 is CASSWTTLNTGELFF. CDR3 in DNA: TGTGCCAGCAGCTGGACTACTCTTAACACCGGGGAGCTGTTTTTT.

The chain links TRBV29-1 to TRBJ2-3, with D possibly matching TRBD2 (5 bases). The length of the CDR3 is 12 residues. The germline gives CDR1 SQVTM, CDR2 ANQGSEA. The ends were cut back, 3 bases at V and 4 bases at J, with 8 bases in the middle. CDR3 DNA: TGCAGCGTTGATGGGCGGGCAGATACGCAGTATTTT. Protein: CSVDGRADTQYF.

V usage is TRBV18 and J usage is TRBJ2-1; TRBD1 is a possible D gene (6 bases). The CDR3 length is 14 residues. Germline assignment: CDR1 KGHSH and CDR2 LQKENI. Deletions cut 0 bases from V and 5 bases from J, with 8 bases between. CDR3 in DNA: TGTGCCAGCTCACCACCGAAGGGGGACAATGAGCAGTTCTTC. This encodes CASSPPKGDNEQFF.

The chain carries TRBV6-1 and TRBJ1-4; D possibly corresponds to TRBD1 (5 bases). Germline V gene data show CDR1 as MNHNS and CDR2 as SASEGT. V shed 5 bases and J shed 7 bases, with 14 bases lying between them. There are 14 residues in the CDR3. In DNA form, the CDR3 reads TGTGCCAGCAGTCTAGGGGTGTCGCGTGAAAAACTGTTTTTT. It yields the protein CASSLGVSREKLFF.

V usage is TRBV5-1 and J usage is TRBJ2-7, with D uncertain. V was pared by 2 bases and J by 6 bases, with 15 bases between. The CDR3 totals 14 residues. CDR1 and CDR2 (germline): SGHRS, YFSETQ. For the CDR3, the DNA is TGCGCCAGCAGCTTCGAGCCACCCCCCGCCGAGCAGTACTTC. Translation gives CASSFEPPPAEQYF.

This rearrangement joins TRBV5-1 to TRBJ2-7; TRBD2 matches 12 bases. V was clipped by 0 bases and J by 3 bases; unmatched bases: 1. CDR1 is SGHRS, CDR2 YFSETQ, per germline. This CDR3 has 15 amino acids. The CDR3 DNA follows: TGCGCCAGCAGCTTGGAGACTAGCGGGAGCTACGAGCAGTACTTC. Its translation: CASSLETSGSYEQYF.

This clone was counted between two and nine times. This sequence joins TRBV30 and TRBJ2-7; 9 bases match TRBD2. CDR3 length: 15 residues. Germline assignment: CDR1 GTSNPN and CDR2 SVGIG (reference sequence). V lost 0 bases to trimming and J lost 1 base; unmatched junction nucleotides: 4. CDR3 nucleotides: TGTGCCTGGAGTGTAGCGGGGGGCAGGTCCTACGAGCAGTACTTC. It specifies CAWSVAGGRSYEQYF.

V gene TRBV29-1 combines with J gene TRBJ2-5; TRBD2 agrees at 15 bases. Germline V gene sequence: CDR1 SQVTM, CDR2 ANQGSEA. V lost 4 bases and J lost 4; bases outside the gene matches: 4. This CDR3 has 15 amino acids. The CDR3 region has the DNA TGCAGCGTTGGGACTAGCGGGAGGGCCGCAGAGACCCAGTACTTC. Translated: CSVGTSGRAAETQYF. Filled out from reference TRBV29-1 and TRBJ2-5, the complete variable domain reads SAVISQKPSRDICQRGTSLTIQCQVDSQVTMMFWYRQQPGQSLTLIATANQGSEATYESGFVIDKFPISRPNLTFSTLTVSNMSPEDSSIYLCSVGTSGRAAETQYFGPGTRLLVL.

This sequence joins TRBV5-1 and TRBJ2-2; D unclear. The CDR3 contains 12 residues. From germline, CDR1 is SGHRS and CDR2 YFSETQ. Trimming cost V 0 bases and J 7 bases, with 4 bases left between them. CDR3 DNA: TGCGCCAGCAGCTTGGACGGCGGGGAGCTGTTTTTT. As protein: CASSLDGGELFF.

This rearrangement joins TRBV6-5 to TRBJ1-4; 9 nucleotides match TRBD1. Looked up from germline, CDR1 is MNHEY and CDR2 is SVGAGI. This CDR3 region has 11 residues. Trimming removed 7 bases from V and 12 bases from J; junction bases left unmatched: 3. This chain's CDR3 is CASNRQGELFF. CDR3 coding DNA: TGTGCCAGCAACCGACAGGGGGAACTGTTTTTT.

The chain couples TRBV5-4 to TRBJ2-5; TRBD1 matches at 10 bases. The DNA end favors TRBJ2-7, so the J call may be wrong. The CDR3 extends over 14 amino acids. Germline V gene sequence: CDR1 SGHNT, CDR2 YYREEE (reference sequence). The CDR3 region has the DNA TGTGCCAGCAGTCGTGGGACAGGGGACTACGAGCAGTACTTC. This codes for CASSRGTGDYEQYF.

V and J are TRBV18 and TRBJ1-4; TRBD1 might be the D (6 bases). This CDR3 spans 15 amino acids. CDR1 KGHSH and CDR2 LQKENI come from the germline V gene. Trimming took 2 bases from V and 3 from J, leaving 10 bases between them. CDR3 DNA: TGTGCCAGCTCACCATTAAGACAGGCTAATGAAAAACTGTTTTTT. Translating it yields CASSPLRQANEKLFF.